This T cell receptor beta chain was captured in a study of control samples from healthy donors and cancer patients. Sequenced by immunoSEQ multiplex PCR; TCRdb stores in-frame clones only, minus some. The top ten clones hold around 2.8% of a sample with 65,000 to 70,000 clones, around four fifths of them seen once. Sequencing input: PBMCs. This clonotype was obtained from a woman between 45 and 65 years old with lung cancer.

DNA for the CDR3: TGTGCCAGCAGCTTGGGTTGGACTGAAGCTTTCTTT. Translated: CASSLGWTEAFF. This chain uses TRBV5-8 with TRBJ1-1; the D is unclear. CDR1 and CDR2 from the germline V gene are SGHTS and YDEGEE. The V gene lost 0 bases and the J gene lost 5 bases, with 5 bases spanning the gap. The CDR3 is 12 amino acids.